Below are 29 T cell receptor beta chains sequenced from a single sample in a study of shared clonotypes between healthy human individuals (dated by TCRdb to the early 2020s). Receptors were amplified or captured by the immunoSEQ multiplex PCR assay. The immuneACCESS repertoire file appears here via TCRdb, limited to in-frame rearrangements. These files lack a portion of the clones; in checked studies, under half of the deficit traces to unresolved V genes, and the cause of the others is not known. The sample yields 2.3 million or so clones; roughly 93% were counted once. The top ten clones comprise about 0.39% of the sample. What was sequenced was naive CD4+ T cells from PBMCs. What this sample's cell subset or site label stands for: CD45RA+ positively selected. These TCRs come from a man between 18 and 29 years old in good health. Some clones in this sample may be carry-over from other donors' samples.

The CDR3 region has the DNA TGTGCCAGCAGTTACTGGGAACCTTTGGGGAAGACCCAGTACTTC. Protein sequence: CASSYWEPLGKTQYF. J is TRBJ2-5 and V is TRBV6-5; D is ambiguous. The length of the CDR3 is 15 residues. V shed 1 base and J shed 6 bases, with 15 bases lying between them. Germline V gene sequence: CDR1 MNHEY, CDR2 SVGAGI.

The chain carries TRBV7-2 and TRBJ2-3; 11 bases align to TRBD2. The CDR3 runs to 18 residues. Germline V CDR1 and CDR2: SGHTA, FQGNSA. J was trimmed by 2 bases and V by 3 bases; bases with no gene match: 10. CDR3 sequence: CASSLKMLAGGFTDTQYF. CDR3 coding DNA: TGTGCCAGCAGCTTGAAAATGCTAGCGGGAGGTTTCACAGATACGCAGTATTTT. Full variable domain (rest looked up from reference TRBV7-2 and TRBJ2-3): GAGVSQSPSNKVTEKGKDVELRCDPISGHTALYWYRQSLGQGLEFLIYFQGNSAPDKSGLPSDRFSAERTGGSVSTLTIQRTQQEDSAVYLCASSLKMLAGGFTDTQYFGPGTRLTVL.

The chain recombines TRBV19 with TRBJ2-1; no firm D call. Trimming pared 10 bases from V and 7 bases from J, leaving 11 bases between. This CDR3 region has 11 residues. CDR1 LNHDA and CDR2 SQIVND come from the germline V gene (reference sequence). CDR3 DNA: TGTGCCACCCTTCGATGGAATGAGCAGTTCTTC. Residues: CATLRWNEQFF.

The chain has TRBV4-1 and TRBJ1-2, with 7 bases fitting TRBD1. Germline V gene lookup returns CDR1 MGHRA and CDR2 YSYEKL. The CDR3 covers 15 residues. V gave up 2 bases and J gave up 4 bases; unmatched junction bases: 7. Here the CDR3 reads CASSQTGDSGYGYTF. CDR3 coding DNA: TGCGCCAGCAGCCAAACAGGGGACTCGGGCTATGGCTACACCTTC.

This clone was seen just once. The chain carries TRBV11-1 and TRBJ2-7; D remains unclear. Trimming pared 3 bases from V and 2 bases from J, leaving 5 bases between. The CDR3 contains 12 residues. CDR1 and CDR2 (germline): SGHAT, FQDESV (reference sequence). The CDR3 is CASSLAPYEQYF. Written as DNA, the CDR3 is TGTGCCAGCAGCTTGGCCCCCTACGAGCAGTACTTC. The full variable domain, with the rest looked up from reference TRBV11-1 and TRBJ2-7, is EAEVAQSPRYKITEKSQAVAFWCDPISGHATLYWYRQILGQGPELLVQFQDESVVDDSQLPKDRFSAERLKGVDSTLKIQPAELGDSAMYLCASSLAPYEQYFGPGTRLTVT.

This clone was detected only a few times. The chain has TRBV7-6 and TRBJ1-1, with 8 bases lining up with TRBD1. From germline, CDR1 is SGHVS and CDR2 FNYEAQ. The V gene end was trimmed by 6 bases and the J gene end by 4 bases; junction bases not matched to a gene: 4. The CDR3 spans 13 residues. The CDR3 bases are TGTGCCAGCAGTCGTGACAGGGGCACTGAAGCTTTCTTT. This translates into CASSRDRGTEAFF.

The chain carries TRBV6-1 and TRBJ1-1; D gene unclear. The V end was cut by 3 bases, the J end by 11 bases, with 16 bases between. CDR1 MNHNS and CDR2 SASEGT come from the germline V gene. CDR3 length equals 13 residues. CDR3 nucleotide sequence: TGTGCCAGCAGTGAGGGGAGGGTTGCTCAGGCTTTCTTT. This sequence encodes CASSEGRVAQAFF.

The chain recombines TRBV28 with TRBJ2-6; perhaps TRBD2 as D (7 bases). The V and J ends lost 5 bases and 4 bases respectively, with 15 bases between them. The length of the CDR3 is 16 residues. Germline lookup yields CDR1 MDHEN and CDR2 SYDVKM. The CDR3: CASSRGGAPGANVLTF. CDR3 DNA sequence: TGTGCCAGCAGTCGAGGGGGGGCACCCGGGGCCAACGTCCTGACTTTC.

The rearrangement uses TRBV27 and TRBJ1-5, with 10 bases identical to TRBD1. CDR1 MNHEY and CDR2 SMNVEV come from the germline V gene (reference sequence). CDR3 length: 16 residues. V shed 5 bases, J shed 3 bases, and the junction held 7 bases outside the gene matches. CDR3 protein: CASSLRQGANNQPQHF. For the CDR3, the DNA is TGTGCCAGCAGTCTCCGACAGGGGGCAAACAATCAGCCCCAGCATTTT.

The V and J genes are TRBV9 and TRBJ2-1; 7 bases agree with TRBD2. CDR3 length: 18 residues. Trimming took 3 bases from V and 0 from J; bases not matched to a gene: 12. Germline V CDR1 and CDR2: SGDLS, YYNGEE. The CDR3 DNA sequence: TGTGCCAGCAGCGGTCGCGGGAGCTCAGGGCCCTCCTACAATGAGCAGTTCTTC. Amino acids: CASSGRGSSGPSYNEQFF. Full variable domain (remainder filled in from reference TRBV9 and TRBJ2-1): DSGVTQTPKHLITATGQRVTLRCSPRSGDLSVYWYQQSLDQGLQFLIQYYNGEERAKGNILERFSAQQFPDLHSELNLSSLELGDSALYFCASSGRGSSGPSYNEQFFGPGTRLTVL.

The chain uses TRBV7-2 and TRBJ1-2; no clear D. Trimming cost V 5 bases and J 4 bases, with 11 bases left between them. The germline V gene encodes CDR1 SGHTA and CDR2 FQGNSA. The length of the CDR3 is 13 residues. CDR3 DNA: TGTGCCAGCAGCGTGAGCTCCTCCTATGGCTACACCTTC. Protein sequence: CASSVSSSYGYTF.

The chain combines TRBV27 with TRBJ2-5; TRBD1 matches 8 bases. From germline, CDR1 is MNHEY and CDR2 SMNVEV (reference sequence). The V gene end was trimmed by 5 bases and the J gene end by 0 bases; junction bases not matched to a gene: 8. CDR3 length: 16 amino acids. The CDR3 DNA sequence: TGTGCCAGCAGTAGGCAGGGGGCTTCGTACCAAGAGACCCAGTACTTC. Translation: CASSRQGASYQETQYF.

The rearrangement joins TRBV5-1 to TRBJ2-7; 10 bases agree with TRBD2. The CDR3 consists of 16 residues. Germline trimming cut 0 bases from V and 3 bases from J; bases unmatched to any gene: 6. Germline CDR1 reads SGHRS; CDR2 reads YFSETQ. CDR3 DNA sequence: TGCGCCAGCAGCTTGGCCCTAGCGGGAGCTCACTACGAGCAGTACTTC. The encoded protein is CASSLALAGAHYEQYF.

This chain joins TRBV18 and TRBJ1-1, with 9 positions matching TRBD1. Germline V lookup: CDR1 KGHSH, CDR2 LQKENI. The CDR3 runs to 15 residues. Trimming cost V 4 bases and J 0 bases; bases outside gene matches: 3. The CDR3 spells CASSQDRGLNTEAFF. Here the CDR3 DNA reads TGTGCCAGCTCACAGGACAGGGGATTGAACACTGAAGCTTTCTTT.

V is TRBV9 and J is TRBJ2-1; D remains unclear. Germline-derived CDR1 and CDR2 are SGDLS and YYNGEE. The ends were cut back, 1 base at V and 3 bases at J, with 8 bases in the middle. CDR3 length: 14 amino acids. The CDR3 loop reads CASSVNVGYNEQFF. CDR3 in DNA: TGTGCCAGCAGCGTAAATGTCGGCTACAATGAGCAGTTCTTC.

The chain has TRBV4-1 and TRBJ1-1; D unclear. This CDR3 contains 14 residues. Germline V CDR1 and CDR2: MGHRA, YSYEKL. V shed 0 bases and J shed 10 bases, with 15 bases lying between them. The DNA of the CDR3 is TGCGCCAGCAGCCAAGATCGGTACCTGGGGTCAGCTTTCTTT. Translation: CASSQDRYLGSAFF.

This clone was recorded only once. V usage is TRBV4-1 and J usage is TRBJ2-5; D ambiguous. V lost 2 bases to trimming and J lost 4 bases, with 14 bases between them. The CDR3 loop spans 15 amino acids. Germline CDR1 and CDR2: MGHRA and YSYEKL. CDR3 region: CASSQPLSLGETQYF. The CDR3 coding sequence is TGCGCCAGCAGCCAACCTCTCTCTCTCGGAGAGACCCAGTACTTC.

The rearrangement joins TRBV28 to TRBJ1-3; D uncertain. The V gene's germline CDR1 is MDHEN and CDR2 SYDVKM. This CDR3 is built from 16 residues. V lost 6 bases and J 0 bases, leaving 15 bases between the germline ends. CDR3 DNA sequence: TGTGCCAGCAGCGCCGGTCGGGCTAACTCTGGAAACACCATATATTTT. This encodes CASSAGRANSGNTIYF.

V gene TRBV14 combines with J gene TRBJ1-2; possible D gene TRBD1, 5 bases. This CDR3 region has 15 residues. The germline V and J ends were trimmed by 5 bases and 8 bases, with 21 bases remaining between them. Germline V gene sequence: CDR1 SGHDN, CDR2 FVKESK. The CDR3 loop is CASSARGSRVRGYTF. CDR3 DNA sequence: TGTGCCAGCAGCGCGAGAGGTAGCAGGGTGCGCGGCTACACCTTC.

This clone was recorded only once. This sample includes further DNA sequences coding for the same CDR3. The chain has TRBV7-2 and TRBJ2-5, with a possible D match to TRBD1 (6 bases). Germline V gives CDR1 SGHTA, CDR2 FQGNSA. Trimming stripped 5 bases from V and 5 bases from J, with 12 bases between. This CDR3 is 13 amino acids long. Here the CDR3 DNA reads TGTGCCAGCAGCCTGGGGGCTCGGGAGACCCAGTACTTC. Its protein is CASSLGARETQYF.

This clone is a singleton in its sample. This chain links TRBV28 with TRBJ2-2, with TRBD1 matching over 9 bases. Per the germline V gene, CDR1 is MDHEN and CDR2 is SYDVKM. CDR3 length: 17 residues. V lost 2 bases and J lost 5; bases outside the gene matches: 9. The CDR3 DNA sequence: TGTGCCAGCAGTTTAATAGGAGGGACAGGGTGGACCGGGGAGCTGTTTTTT. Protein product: CASSLIGGTGWTGELFF.

The CDR3 loop reads CASSLTGGGGGNTIYF. The CDR3 nucleotides read TGTGCCAGCAGCCTCACAGGGGGCGGAGGAGGAAACACCATATATTTT. The gene calls are TRBV28 and TRBJ1-3; 9 nucleotides line up with TRBD1. The CDR3 runs 16 residues. Germline values: CDR1 MDHEN, CDR2 SYDVKM. J was trimmed by 4 bases and V by 6 bases; bases with no gene match: 10.

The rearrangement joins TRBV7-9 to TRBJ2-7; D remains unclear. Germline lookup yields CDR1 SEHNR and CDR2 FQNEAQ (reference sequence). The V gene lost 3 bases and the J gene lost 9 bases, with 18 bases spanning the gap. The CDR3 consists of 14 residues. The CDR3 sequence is CASSFQRVTETQYF. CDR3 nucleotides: TGTGCCAGCAGCTTCCAAAGAGTGACTGAGACGCAGTACTTC.

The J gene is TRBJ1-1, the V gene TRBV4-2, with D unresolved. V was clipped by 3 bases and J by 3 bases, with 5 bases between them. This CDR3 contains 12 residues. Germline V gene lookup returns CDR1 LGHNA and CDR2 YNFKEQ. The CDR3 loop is CASSHSHTEAFF. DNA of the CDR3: TGTGCCAGCAGCCATTCGCACACTGAAGCTTTCTTT.

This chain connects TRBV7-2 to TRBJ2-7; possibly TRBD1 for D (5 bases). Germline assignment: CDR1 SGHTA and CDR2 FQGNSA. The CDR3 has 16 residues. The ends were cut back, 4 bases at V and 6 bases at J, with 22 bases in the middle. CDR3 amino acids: CASSSETALSWSEQYF. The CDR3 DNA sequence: TGTGCCAGCAGCTCGGAGACAGCCCTCTCCTGGTCCGAGCAGTACTTC.

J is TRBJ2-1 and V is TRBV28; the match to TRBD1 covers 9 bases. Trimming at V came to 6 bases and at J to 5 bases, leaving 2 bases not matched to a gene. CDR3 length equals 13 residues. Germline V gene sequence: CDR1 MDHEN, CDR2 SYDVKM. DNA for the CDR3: TGTGCCAGCAGGACAGGGGGGGACAATGAGCAGTTCTTC. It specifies CASRTGGDNEQFF.

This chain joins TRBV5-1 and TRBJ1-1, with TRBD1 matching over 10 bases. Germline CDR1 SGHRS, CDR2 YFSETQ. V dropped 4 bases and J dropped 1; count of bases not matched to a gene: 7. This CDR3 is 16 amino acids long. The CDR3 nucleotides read TGCGCCAGCAGCAGCCGGGACAGGGGAGGGAACACTGAAGCTTTCTTT. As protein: CASSSRDRGGNTEAFF.

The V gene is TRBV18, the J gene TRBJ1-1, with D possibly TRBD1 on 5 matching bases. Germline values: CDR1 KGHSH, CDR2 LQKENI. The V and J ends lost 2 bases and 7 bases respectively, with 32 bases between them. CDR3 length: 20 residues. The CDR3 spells CASSPFYAAKGTRWAFEAFF. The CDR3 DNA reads TGTGCCAGCTCACCATTTTATGCGGCGAAGGGGACCCGTTGGGCATTTGAAGCTTTCTTT.

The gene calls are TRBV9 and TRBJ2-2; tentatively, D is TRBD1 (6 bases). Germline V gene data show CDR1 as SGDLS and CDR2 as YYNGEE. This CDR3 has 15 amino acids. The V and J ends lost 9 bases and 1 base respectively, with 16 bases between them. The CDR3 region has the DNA TGTGCCACAAGCCCTCAGGGGCGGAACACCGGGGAGCTGTTTTTT. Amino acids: CATSPQGRNTGELFF.